Listed below are T cell receptor beta chains from one sample, sequenced in a study of beta chain features in type 1 diabetes. Assay used: immunoSEQ multiplex PCR; TCRdb lists only in-frame clones, some missing. This sample has about 260,000 clones, with 68% found just once. The sample comprised naive CD4+ T cells from blood. The receptors come from a man aged 25-40 years in good health. Each CDR3 is given with its conserved first and last residue. Fields, in order: D gene, clone size, V gene, J gene, CDR3 DNA, CDR3 protein. A D gene is named only where the DNA matches it firmly. The size entry is marked missing in some rows and otherwise reads once, few, many or a size class.

NA	NA	TRBV30	TRBJ2-1	TGTGCCTGGAGTGATCGTCGGCTAGGTAATGAGCAGTTCTTC	CAWSDRRLGNEQFF
NA	once	TRBV28	TRBJ2-4	TGTGCCAGCAGTCCCGGATGGTTTAGGGGGGAGGCCGTAGCCAAAAACATTCAGTACTTC	CASSPGWFRGEAVAKNIQYF
NA	NA	TRBV7-2	TRBJ2-4	TGTGCCAGCAGCTTTGGTGGGATAGTAGCCAAAAACATTCAGTACTTC	CASSFGGIVAKNIQYF
TRBD2	NA	TRBV30	TRBJ2-3	TGTGCCTGGAGTGGGACTAGTTCGAGCACAGATACGCAGTATTTT	CAWSGTSSSTDTQYF
NA	once	TRBV30	TRBJ2-5	TGTGCCTGGAGTTACGACGGAGGTCGCCAAGAGACCCAGTACTTC	CAWSYDGGRQETQYF
TRBD2	NA	TRBV5-1	TRBJ2-5	TGCGCCAGCAGCCCTGGACTAGCGGGGGCTCAAGAGACCCAGTACTTC	CASSPGLAGAQETQYF
TRBD1	few	TRBV30	TRBJ1-4	TGTGCCTGGAGCCCCGTGACAGGGACGGTAGTAAAACTGTTTTTT	CAWSPVTGTVVKLFF
NA	once	TRBV4-3	TRBJ2-5	TGCGCCAGCAGCTTCACCACACAGTCGCGGGAGACCCAGTACTTC	CASSFTTQSRETQYF
TRBD1	few	TRBV7-9	TRBJ2-1	TGTGCCAGCAGTCCAACAGGGGGCCCCTACAATGAGCAGTTCTTC	CASSPTGGPYNEQFF
NA	NA	TRBV30	TRBJ2-4	TGTGCCTGGAGTGCTGGGGTCACCTTAGCCAAAAACATTCAGTACTTC	CAWSAGVTLAKNIQYF
NA	few	TRBV9	TRBJ1-2	TGTGCCAGCACCCGGGTCCAGGTGGAAGGCTACACCTTC	CASTRVQVEGYTF
NA	NA	TRBV19	TRBJ2-1	TGTGCCAGTAGTATTCTCCCGAGCTCCTACAATGAGCAGTTCTTC	CASSILPSSYNEQFF
NA	NA	TRBV30	TRBJ2-3	TGTGCCTGGACCGTGCTAGCCTTAAGCACAGATACGCAGTATTTT	CAWTVLALSTDTQYF
NA	NA	TRBV29-1	TRBJ2-3	TGCAGCGTTGAAGACAGGGGTCGCACAGATACGCAGTATTTT	CSVEDRGRTDTQYF
NA	NA	TRBV9	TRBJ2-1	TGTGCCAGCGCCCTCCTCGAGGGACTGCCATGGGGATCGAGCTCCTACAATGAGCAGTTCTTC	CASALLEGLPWGSSSYNEQFF
NA	NA	TRBV7-9	TRBJ2-7	TGTGCCAGCAGCTTATTGACCGAGAGCGAGCAGTACTTC	CASSLLTESEQYF
NA	NA	TRBV15	TRBJ1-5	TGTGCCACCAGCATAGACAGACTGGGTCAGCCCCAGCATTTT	CATSIDRLGQPQHF
NA	NA	TRBV30	TRBJ1-4	TGTGCCTGGAGTGTATCCGATAATGAAAAACTGTTTTTT	CAWSVSDNEKLFF
NA	NA	TRBV2	TRBJ1-2	TGTGCCAGCAGGAAGACCTATGGCTACACCTTC	CASRKTYGYTF
NA	NA	TRBV5-1	TRBJ1-2	TGCGCCAGCAGAGAGGGGAGTAACTATGGCTACACCTTC	CASREGSNYGYTF
TRBD2	once	TRBV20-1	TRBJ2-1	TGCAGTGCACTAGCGGACAATGAGCAGTTCTTC	CSALADNEQFF
TRBD2	NA	TRBV30	TRBJ2-3	TGTGCCTGGAGGCAGGGACTAGCGGCCAGCACAGATACGCAGTATTTT	CAWRQGLAASTDTQYF
NA	NA	TRBV25-1	TRBJ2-5	TGTGCCAGCAGCGGGGGCGCGGAGACCCAGTACTTC	CASSGGAETQYF
TRBD2	NA	TRBV29-1	TRBJ2-3	TGCAGCGTTGAAGTTAGACTAGCAAATACAGATACGCAGTATTTT	CSVEVRLANTDTQYF
NA	NA	TRBV7-9	TRBJ2-5	TGTGCCAGCAGCTCGGACTTTCAAGAGACCCAGTACTTC	CASSSDFQETQYF
TRBD2	NA	TRBV9	TRBJ2-3	TGTGCCAGCAGCGATAGCGGGAGTCGAACAGATACGCAGTATTTT	CASSDSGSRTDTQYF
TRBD1	few	TRBV5-1	TRBJ2-7	TGCGCCAGCAGCCCTGGGACAGGCCATTCCTACGAGCAGTACTTC	CASSPGTGHSYEQYF
NA	NA	TRBV25-1	TRBJ1-2	TGTGCCAGCAGTGATAGGAGGGGCGGTGCTTATGGCTACACCTTC	CASSDRRGGAYGYTF
NA	few	TRBV29-1	TRBJ2-1	TGCAGCCCGAAGGGCGGCGACAATGAGCAGTTCTTC	CSPKGGDNEQFF
TRBD2	NA	TRBV5-1	TRBJ2-5	TGCGCCAGCCGATGGGCTAGCGGGAGATTGGCAGAGACCCAGTACTTC	CASRWASGRLAETQYF
NA	NA	TRBV30	TRBJ1-2	TGTGCCTGGAGTCAGGACCCTAACTATGGCTACACCTTC	CAWSQDPNYGYTF
NA	NA	TRBV4-1	TRBJ1-1	TGCGCCAGCAGCCAAGGAGGACGCGGGACCGGCCTCATGAACACTGAAGCTTTCTTT	CASSQGGRGTGLMNTEAFF
TRBD1	few	TRBV7-2	TRBJ1-2	TGTGCCAGCAGCTCCGAACAGGGGAACTATGGCTACACCTTC	CASSSEQGNYGYTF
NA	NA	TRBV4-1	TRBJ1-2	TGCGCCAGCAGCCAAGAGACAGGACCTTATGGCTACACCTTC	CASSQETGPYGYTF
NA	NA	TRBV18	TRBJ2-1	TGTGCCAGCTCACCCTCTAGCTCCTACAATGAGCAGTTCTTC	CASSPSSSYNEQFF
NA	NA	TRBV30	TRBJ1-5	TGTGCCTGGAGTCGAGGGGAGGGACCCCAGCATTTT	CAWSRGEGPQHF
TRBD1	NA	TRBV11-3	TRBJ2-5	TGTGCCAGCAGCCCGGGACAGGGACTTCAAGAGACCCAGTACTTC	CASSPGQGLQETQYF
NA	few	TRBV7-2	TRBJ2-7	TGTGCCAGCAGCCCCGCCGGGACTCCCGACTACGAGCAGTACTTC	CASSPAGTPDYEQYF
NA	NA	TRBV9	TRBJ2-5	TGTGCCAGCAGCGTAGGAAGGGGGAAATCGCAAGAGACCCAGTACTTC	CASSVGRGKSQETQYF
TRBD2	NA	TRBV5-1	TRBJ2-3	TGCGCCAGCAGCATGACTAGCGGCAGCACAGATACGCAGTATTTT	CASSMTSGSTDTQYF
NA	NA	TRBV5-1	TRBJ2-1	TGCGCCAGCAGCTTAGGGAGTTCGACGGGGAATGAGCAGTTCTTC	CASSLGSSTGNEQFF
NA	NA	TRBV2	TRBJ2-6	TGTGCCAGCAGTTGGGGGAGCTCTGGGGCCAACGTCCTGACTTTC	CASSWGSSGANVLTF